The present T cell receptor beta chain was sequenced within a study of graft-versus-host responses after intestinal transplantation. Overall study: Anti-thymocyte globulin induction preceded roughly 3 years of tacrolimus and steroid maintenance in all recipients. Findings of the study overall: Researchers found peak circulating GvH clone levels linked to early post-transplant HvG declines.

Sequenced by immunoSEQ multiplex PCR; TCRdb stores in-frame clones only, minus some. The sample contains about 46,000 clones, roughly 93% of which appear only once. This clone was counted a few times. Its antigen is undetermined. CDR3 size: 13 residues. CDR1 MGHRA and CDR2 YSYEKL come from the germline V gene. V lost 0 bases and J lost 3, with 5 bases in between. The sequences come from PBMCs, collected around 27 months after a first intestinal transplant, on the day of a second. The TCR was taken from a human patient who received an intestinal transplant, so some T cells may come from the graft donor. This chain uses TRBV4-1 with TRBJ2-5; possible D gene TRBD1, 5 bases. The CDR3 DNA is TGCGCCAGCAGCCAAGAAGGGGAAGAGACCCAGTACTTC. Its protein is CASSQEGEETQYF.